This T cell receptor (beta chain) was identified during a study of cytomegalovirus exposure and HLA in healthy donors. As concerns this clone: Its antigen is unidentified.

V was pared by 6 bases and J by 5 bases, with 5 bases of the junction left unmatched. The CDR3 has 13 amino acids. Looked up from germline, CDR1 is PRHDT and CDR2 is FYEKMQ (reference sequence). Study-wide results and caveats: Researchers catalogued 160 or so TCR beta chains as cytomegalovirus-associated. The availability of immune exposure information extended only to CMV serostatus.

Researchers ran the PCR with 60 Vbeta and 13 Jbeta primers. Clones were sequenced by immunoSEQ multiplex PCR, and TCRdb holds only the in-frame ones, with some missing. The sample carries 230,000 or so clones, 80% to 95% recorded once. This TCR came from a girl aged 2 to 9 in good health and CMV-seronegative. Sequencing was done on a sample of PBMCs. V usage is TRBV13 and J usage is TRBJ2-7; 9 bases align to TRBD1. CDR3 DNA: TGTGCCAGCAGGGAACAGGGGGCGAACGAGCAGTACTTC. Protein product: CASREQGANEQYF.